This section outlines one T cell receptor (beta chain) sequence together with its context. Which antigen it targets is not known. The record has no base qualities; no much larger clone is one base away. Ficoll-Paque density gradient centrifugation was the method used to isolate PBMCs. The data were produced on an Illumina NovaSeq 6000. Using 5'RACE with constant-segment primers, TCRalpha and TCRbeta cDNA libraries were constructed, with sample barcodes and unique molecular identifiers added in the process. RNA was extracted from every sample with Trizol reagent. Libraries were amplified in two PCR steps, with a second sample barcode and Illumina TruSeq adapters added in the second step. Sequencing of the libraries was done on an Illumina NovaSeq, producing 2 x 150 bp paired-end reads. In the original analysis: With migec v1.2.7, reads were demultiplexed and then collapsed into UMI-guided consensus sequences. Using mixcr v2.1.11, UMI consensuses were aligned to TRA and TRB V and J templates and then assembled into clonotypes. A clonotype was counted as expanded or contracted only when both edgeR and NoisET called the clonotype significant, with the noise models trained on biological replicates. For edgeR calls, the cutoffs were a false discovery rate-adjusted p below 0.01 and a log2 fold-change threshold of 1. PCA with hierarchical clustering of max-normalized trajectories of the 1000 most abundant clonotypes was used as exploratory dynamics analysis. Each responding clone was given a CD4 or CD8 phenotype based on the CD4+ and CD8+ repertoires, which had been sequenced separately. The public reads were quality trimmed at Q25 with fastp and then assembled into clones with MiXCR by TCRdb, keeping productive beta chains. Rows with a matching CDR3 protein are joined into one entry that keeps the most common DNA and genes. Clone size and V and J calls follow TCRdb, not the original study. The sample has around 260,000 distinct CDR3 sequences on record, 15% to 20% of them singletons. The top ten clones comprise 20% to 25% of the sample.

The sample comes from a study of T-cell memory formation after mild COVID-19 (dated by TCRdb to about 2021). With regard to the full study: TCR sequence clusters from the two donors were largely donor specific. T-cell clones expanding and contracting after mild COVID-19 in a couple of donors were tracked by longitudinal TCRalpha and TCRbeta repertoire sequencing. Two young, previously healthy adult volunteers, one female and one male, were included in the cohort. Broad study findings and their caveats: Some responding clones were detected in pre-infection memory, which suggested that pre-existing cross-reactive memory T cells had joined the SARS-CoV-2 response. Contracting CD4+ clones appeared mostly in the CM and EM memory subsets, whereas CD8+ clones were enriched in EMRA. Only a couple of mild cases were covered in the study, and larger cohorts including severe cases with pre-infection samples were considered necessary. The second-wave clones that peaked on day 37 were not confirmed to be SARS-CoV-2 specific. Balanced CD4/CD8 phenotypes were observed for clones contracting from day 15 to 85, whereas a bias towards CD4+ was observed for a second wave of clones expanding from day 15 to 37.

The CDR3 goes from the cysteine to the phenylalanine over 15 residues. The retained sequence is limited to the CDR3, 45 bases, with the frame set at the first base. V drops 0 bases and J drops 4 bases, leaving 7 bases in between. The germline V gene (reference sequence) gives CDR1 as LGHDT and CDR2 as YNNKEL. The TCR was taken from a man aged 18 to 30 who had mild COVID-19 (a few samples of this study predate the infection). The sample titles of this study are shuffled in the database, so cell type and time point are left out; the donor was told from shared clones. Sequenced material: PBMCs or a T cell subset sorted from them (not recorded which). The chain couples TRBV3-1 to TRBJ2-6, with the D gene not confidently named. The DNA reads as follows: TGTGCCAGCAGCCAAGATGGGAACGGGGCCAACGTCCTGACTTTC. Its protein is CASSQDGNGANVLTF.